The 9 T cell receptor beta chains in this list originate from one sample, sequenced in a study of CD8 T cells in Susac syndrome. After extraction with the RNeasy kit, roughly 0.45 to 1 ug of the RNA was reverse transcribed using random hexamers. From the immunoSEQ multiplex PCR reads, TCRdb called clonotypes with MiXCR, one entry per CDR3 protein. Of about 400,000 distinct CDR3 sequences in the sample, 75% to 90% were seen once. The material sequenced was CD8+ T cells from PBMCs. The receptors shown here come from a human donor with multiple sclerosis.

CDR3 sequence reads: CSVKTGEKGYEQYF. The CDR3 DNA is TGCAGCGTTAAAACAGGGGAAAAGGGCTACGAGCAGTACTTC. V gene TRBV29-1 combines with J gene TRBJ2-7; 7 bases line up with TRBD1. Germline V lookup: CDR1 SQVTM, CDR2 ANQGSEA. The CDR3 length is 14 residues. After removal of 5 bases from V and 3 bases from J, the junction contained 10 bases not matched to a gene.

This sequence joins TRBV6-5 and TRBJ2-3; TRBD2 might be the D (6 bases). V dropped 2 bases and J dropped 4 bases, with 22 bases sitting between them. The germline CDR1 and CDR2 sequences are MNHEY and SVGAGI. The CDR3 loop spans 18 amino acids. This CDR3 is CASSYDPEGLDAADTQYF. CDR3 coding DNA: TGTGCCAGCAGTTACGACCCGGAGGGGCTCGATGCGGCAGATACGCAGTATTTT.

This clonotype was seen a single time. CDR3 in amino acids: CASSLSRAGDQPQHF. CDR3 DNA: TGTGCCAGCAGCTTAAGTCGCGCAGGGGATCAGCCCCAGCATTTT. The chain uses TRBV7-9 and TRBJ1-5, with D possibly TRBD1 on 6 matching bases. Germline V gene data show CDR1 as SEHNR and CDR2 as FQNEAQ (reference sequence). The CDR3 extends over 15 amino acids. V lost 2 bases and J lost 5, with 13 bases in between.

V usage is TRBV20-1 and J usage is TRBJ2-7, with D tentatively TRBD2 (6 bases). The germline V and J ends were trimmed by 3 bases and 2 bases, with 11 bases remaining between them. The germline CDR1 and CDR2 sequences are DFQATT and SNEGSKA (reference sequence). This CDR3 is built from 13 residues. The DNA of the CDR3 is TGCAGTGCTAGTCAACGGGAGCCCTACGAGCAGTACTTC. It translates to CSASQREPYEQYF.

As DNA, the CDR3 is TGTGCCAGCAGTTTAAAGGGGGCTTTCTACGAGCAGTACTTC. It yields the protein CASSLKGAFYEQYF. The rearrangement joins TRBV27 to TRBJ2-7, with 7 nucleotides matching TRBD1. Trimming took 2 bases from V and 3 from J; bases not matched to a gene: 4. Germline V gene data show CDR1 as MNHEY and CDR2 as SMNVEV (reference sequence). The CDR3 spans 14 residues.

Remarks on this clonotype: One junction end disagrees with the germline gene, perhaps due to a read error. This chain uses TRBV7-7 with TRBJ2-7; D is possibly TRBD1 (6 bases). Germline V lookup: CDR1 SSHAT, CDR2 FNYEAQ (reference sequence). The CDR3 has 13 amino acids. The CDR3 sequence: CASSFGGETEQYF. The CDR3 bases are TGTGCTAGCAGCTTTGGGGGCGAGACCGAGCAGTACTTC.

The chain employs TRBV9 and TRBJ2-1; tentatively, D is TRBD1 (6 bases). Germline V lookup: CDR1 SGDLS, CDR2 YYNGEE. The CDR3 covers 15 residues. Trimming stripped 2 bases from V and 0 bases from J, with 9 bases between. CDR3 amino acids: CASSVDRSSYNEQFF. Here the CDR3 DNA reads TGTGCCAGCAGCGTCGACAGGAGCTCCTACAATGAGCAGTTCTTC.

With regard to this clonotype: A junction end diverges from the germline sequence, so it may reflect a read error. The chain joins TRBV7-9 to TRBJ2-7, with D perhaps given as TRBD1 or TRBD2 (5 bases each). Germline CDR1 is SEHNR and CDR2 is FQNEAQ (reference sequence). The CDR3 covers 11 residues. The CDR3 protein is CASYYGTDFIF. Here the CDR3 DNA reads TGTGCCAGCTACTACGGGACGGATTTTATCTTC. The full variable domain, completed using reference TRBV7-9 and TRBJ2-7, is DTGVSQNPRHKITKRGQNVTFRCDPISEHNRLYWYRQTLGQGPEFLTYFQNEAQLEKSRLLSDRFSAERPKGSFSTLEIQRTEQGDSAMYLCASYYGTDFIFGPGTRLTVT.

The V and J genes are TRBV28 and TRBJ1-5; D is ambiguous. Deletions cut 2 bases from V and 9 bases from J, with 11 bases between. The CDR3 length is 13 residues. The germline CDR1 and CDR2 sequences are MDHEN and SYDVKM. The CDR3 loop is CASSLAPTRPQHF. In DNA form, the CDR3 reads TGTGCCAGCAGTTTAGCACCTACTCGGCCCCAGCATTTT.